Here is one T cell receptor beta chain with its context. Clones were read by immunoSEQ multiplex PCR, and TCRdb kept only the in-frame ones, dropping some. This sample has roughly 510,000 clones, with over 60% found just once. The data belong to a study of shared clonotypes between healthy human individuals. The sequenced sample consisted of PBMCs. This receptor was taken from a woman aged 35 to 49 in good health. Some clones in this sample may be carry-over from other donors' samples.

The DNA of the CDR3 is TGTGCCAGCAGCTTAAGGCCTAGCGGCACCGGGGAGCTGTTTTTT. It translates to CASSLRPSGTGELFF. The gene calls are TRBV7-9 and TRBJ2-2; 7 bases map to TRBD2. The CDR3 consists of 15 residues. The germline V gene encodes CDR1 SEHNR and CDR2 FQNEAQ (reference sequence). J lost 4 bases, V lost 2 bases, and 4 bases had no gene match.